One sample yielded the 9 T cell receptor beta chains listed below, sequenced in a study of T cells after yellow fever vaccination. TCRdb analysed the 5' RACE reads with MiXCR anew, one entry per CDR3 protein. The table lists more than 300,000 distinct CDR3 sequences, roughly 10% of them singletons. The sample was CD4+ T cells sorted from PBMCs, taken 45 days after the yellow fever booster vaccination. These receptors were taken from a young man who received the YFV17D yellow fever vaccine.

This clonotype was seen a handful of times. The J gene is TRBJ1-1, the V gene TRBV20-1; D not resolved. The CDR3 spans 13 residues. Germline V gives CDR1 DFQATT, CDR2 SNEGSKA (reference sequence). Trimming pared 0 bases from V and 3 bases from J, leaving 8 bases between. DNA of the CDR3: TGCAGTGCTAGAGAGGGGTTCGACACTGAAGCTTTCTTT. Translated: CSAREGFDTEAFF.

The sample holds many counts of this clonotype. The chain carries TRBV25-1 and TRBJ2-2; 11 nucleotides align to TRBD2. Germline V lookup: CDR1 MGHDK, CDR2 SYGVNS. CDR3 size: 15 residues. V lost 5 bases and J lost 6; bases outside the gene matches: 5. CDR3 sequence: CASSFSGGAPGELFF. DNA for the CDR3: TGTGCCAGCAGTTTTAGCGGGGGGGCGCCCGGGGAGCTGTTTTTT. Combining the CDR3 with reference TRBV25-1 and TRBJ2-2 gives the whole variable domain EADIYQTPRYLVIGTGKKITLECSQTMGHDKMYWYQQDPGMELHLIHYSYGVNSTEKGDLSSESTVSRIRTEHFPLTLESARPSHTSQYLCASSFSGGAPGELFFGEGSRLTVL.

The V gene is TRBV14, the J gene TRBJ1-4; D is ambiguous. Trimming removed 3 bases from V and 7 bases from J, with 6 bases in between. The V gene's germline CDR1 is SGHDN and CDR2 FVKESK. The CDR3 runs 12 residues. The CDR3 reads CASSQYREKLFF. Written as DNA, the CDR3 is TGTGCCAGCAGCCAGTACCGTGAAAAACTGTTTTTT.

The chain couples TRBV29-1 to TRBJ2-3; 10 bases map to TRBD2. Trimming took 8 bases from V and 3 from J; bases not matched to a gene: 11. CDR3 length: 15 amino acids. Germline V lookup: CDR1 SQVTM, CDR2 ANQGSEA. The CDR3 is CSSSPPSGGTDTQYF. The CDR3 DNA follows: TGCAGCTCGTCCCCCCCTAGCGGGGGAACAGATACGCAGTATTTT.

In its sample, this clonotype was seen many times. This sequence joins TRBV27 and TRBJ2-1; no clear D. Trimming stripped 3 bases from V and 2 bases from J, with 8 bases between. The CDR3 runs to 14 residues. The germline gives CDR1 MNHEY, CDR2 SMNVEV (reference sequence). The CDR3: CASSFELAYNEQFF. CDR3 bases: TGTGCCAGCAGTTTCGAGCTAGCCTACAATGAGCAGTTCTTC.

A remark on this clonotype: With a much larger clone just one base away, this may be a read error. The chain employs TRBV6-5 and TRBJ2-4, with 9 bases matching TRBD1. The germline gives CDR1 MNHEY, CDR2 SVGAGI. There are 15 residues in the CDR3. Losses at the gene ends were 2 bases for V and 6 bases for J; bases not matched to a gene: 5. The CDR3 bases are TGTGCCAGCAGTTACGACAGGGGGGACAGAAACATTCAGTACTTC. Translating it yields CASSYDRGDRNIQYF.

The V gene is TRBV20-1, the J gene TRBJ1-5; D is unresolved. This CDR3 is built from 12 residues. The V end lost 0 bases, the J end lost 7 bases, and 7 bases lay between the germline ends. CDR1 is DFQATT, CDR2 SNEGSKA, per germline (reference sequence). CDR3 protein: CSARDIAQPQHF. The CDR3 DNA sequence: TGCAGTGCTAGAGATATAGCCCAGCCCCAGCATTTT.

The sample holds many counts of this clonotype. V usage is TRBV15 and J usage is TRBJ1-6; D might be TRBD1 (5 bases). Deletions cut 2 bases from V and 6 bases from J, with 11 bases between. The germline gives CDR1 LNHNV, CDR2 YYDKDF (reference sequence). This CDR3 is built from 15 residues. Here the CDR3 DNA reads TGTGCCACCAGCAGATCGTCAGGGAGTAATTCACCCCTCCACTTT. Its translation: CATSRSSGSNSPLHF.

This clonotype was detected a few times. This chain connects TRBV7-2 to TRBJ2-2; 9 bases are shared with TRBD1. Germline CDR1 and CDR2: SGHTA and FQGNSA. The CDR3 consists of 16 residues. V trimming: 6 bases; J trimming: 4 bases; junction bases outside the gene matches: 9. The DNA of the CDR3 is TGTGCCAGCAGTCGTCCGGGACAGGGAGGCACCGGGGAGCTGTTTTTT. Protein: CASSRPGQGGTGELFF.